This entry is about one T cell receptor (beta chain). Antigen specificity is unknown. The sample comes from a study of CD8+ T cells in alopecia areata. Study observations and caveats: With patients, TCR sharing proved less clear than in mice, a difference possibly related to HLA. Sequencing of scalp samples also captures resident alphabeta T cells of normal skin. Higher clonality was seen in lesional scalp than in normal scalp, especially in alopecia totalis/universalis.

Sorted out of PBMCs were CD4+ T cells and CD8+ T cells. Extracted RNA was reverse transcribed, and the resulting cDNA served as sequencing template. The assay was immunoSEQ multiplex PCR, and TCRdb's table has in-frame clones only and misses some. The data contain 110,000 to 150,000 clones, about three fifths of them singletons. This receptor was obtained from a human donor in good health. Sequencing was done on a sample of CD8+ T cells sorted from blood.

Here the CDR3 reads CASRRSQSGANVLTF. The DNA for the CDR3 is TGTGCCAGCCGGAGGAGTCAGTCTGGGGCCAACGTCCTGACTTTC. J is TRBJ2-6 and V is TRBV2; perhaps TRBD2 as D (5 bases). The CDR3 contains 15 residues. CDR1 and CDR2 (germline): SNHLY, FYNNEI. Trimming shortened V by 8 bases and J by 1 base, and 12 bases separated the two germline ends.